This TCR beta chain is drawn from a study of T cells expressing NK-cell markers. Study at large: Obtained from sorted CD3+CD56+NKG2C+, CD3+CD56+NKG2C- and CD3+CD56-NKG2C+ T cells were the TCR beta repertoires. General observations from the study: In more than five donors, dominant CD3+CD56+NKG2C+ clonotypes ranked among the top 10 CD8+ clonotypes.

On this clonotype: Its matching antigen is unknown.

This CDR3 has 13 residues. TCRdb reprocessed the 5' RACE reads; each CDR3 protein has one entry and no DNA is given. The data show about 260,000 distinct CDR3 sequences, and the top ten clones hold about 4.2%. The sample consisted of blood T cells: a sorted CD56 or NKG2C T cell subset, CD4+ or CD8+ T cells, or bulk PBMC T cells (not recorded which). This clonotype was obtained from a woman between 18 and 69 years old in good health. The rearrangement links TRBV12-3 or TRBV12-4 to TRBJ1-1. The CDR3 region is CASSLTALRTAFF.